One and the same sample provided the 21 T cell receptor beta chains below, sequenced in a study of blood T cells in healthy people across ages. Through a sample-barcoded 5' primer and a J-beta primer mix, a second PCR was run for roughly 7 to 12 cycles. TCRdb passed the 5' RACE reads through MiXCR, listing each CDR3 protein once. The repertoire holds about 730,000 distinct CDR3 sequences, roughly 43% seen once, with less than 25% in the top ten. Sequenced: blood. These receptors were obtained from a woman in her fifties or sixties in good health.

The chain combines TRBV3-1 with TRBJ2-1, with 11 bases matching TRBD2. This CDR3 region has 17 residues. Germline lookup yields CDR1 LGHDT and CDR2 YNNKEL (reference sequence). V shed 2 bases, J shed 0 bases, and the junction held 3 bases outside the gene matches. CDR3 nucleotides: TGTGCCAGCAGCCAACCGGGACTAGCGGACTCCTACAATGAGCAGTTCTTC. Amino acid sequence: CASSQPGLADSYNEQFF.

V is TRBV7-8 and J is TRBJ1-6; D is perhaps TRBD1 (5 bases). V was cut by 5 bases and J by 9 bases, with 14 bases left in between. The length of the CDR3 is 14 residues. Germline V gives CDR1 SGHVS, CDR2 FQNEAQ. The CDR3 coding sequence is TGTGCCAGCAGCGTAGACAGTGGGATTTCACCCCTCCACTTT. It encodes CASSVDSGISPLHF.

The chain carries TRBV20-1 and TRBJ1-2; possibly TRBD1 for D (5 bases). Trimming shortened V by 8 bases and J by 4 bases, and 17 bases separated the two germline ends. The CDR3 length is 13 residues. The germline V gene has CDR1 DFQATT and CDR2 SNEGSKA (reference sequence). The CDR3 DNA reads as TGCAGTTCGACGACAGTCTCCCTCTATGGCTACACCTTC. Its protein product is CSSTTVSLYGYTF.

Only a few counts were recorded for this clonotype. Its ends do not fully match the called genes, so a read error is possible. The J gene is TRBJ2-7, the V gene TRBV7-7; D is unresolved. The CDR3 runs 13 residues. The germline gives CDR1 SSHAT, CDR2 FNYEAQ (reference sequence). The DNA of the CDR3 is TGTGCTAGCAGCTTAAACACGGACTACGAGCAGTACTTC. It specifies CASSLNTDYEQYF.

The V and J genes are TRBV2 and TRBJ1-1; weak D call: TRBD1 (5 bases). Trimming pared 10 bases from V and 3 bases from J, leaving 12 bases between. In germline, CDR1 is SNHLY, CDR2 FYNNEI. The CDR3 has 12 residues. The DNA of the CDR3 is TGTGCCACCGATGGGGGGGACACTGAAGCTTTCTTT. Translation gives CATDGGDTEAFF.

The rearrangement uses TRBV9 and TRBJ2-7; 7 bases line up with TRBD1. V dropped 1 base and J dropped 7; count of bases not matched to a gene: 11. The CDR3 runs to 15 residues. Germline assignment: CDR1 SGDLS and CDR2 YYNGEE. This CDR3 reads CASSVSDRAYNEQYF. The CDR3 nucleotides read TGTGCCAGCAGCGTAAGTGACAGGGCCTACAATGAGCAGTACTTC.

The chain has TRBV27 and TRBJ2-1; 10 bases align to TRBD1. Unmatched junction bases numbered 11, after V lost 7 bases and J lost 8 bases. Germline CDR1 reads MNHEY; CDR2 reads SMNVEV (reference sequence). The CDR3 extends over 15 amino acids. The CDR3 sequence: CASTLRDRGFDEQFF. As DNA, the CDR3 is TGTGCCAGCACTTTGAGGGACAGGGGTTTCGATGAGCAGTTCTTC.

This clonotype was counted only a few times. The chain has TRBV29-1 and TRBJ2-7; TRBD2 matches 11 bases. This CDR3 spans 15 amino acids. J was trimmed by 2 bases and V by 8 bases; bases with no gene match: 11. Germline V gene data show CDR1 as SQVTM and CDR2 as ANQGSEA. In DNA, the CDR3 is TGCAGCAACAGACCGGGACTAGCGGCGCCCTACGAGCAGTACTTC. It codes for CSNRPGLAAPYEQYF.

This clonotype was detected only a few times. The chain recombines TRBV2 with TRBJ2-7, with unresolved D. The germline gives CDR1 SNHLY, CDR2 FYNNEI. V was shortened by 2 bases and J by 9 bases, with 11 bases between the two germline ends. The length of the CDR3 is 12 residues. The CDR3 DNA is TGTGCCAGCAGTGAACCCCCGGGCTTGCAGTACTTC. Translating it yields CASSEPPGLQYF. The entire variable domain, with the rest obtained from reference TRBV2 and TRBJ2-7, is as follows: EPEVTQTPSHQVTQMGQEVILRCVPISNHLYFYWYRQILGQKVEFLVSFYNNEISEKSEIFDDQFSVERPDGSNFTLKIRSTKLEDSAMYFCASSEPPGLQYFGPGTRLTVT.

CDR3 loop: CAISESLANNEQYF. The CDR3, as DNA: TGTGCCATCAGTGAGTCTCTAGCCAACAATGAGCAGTACTTC. This chain joins TRBV10-3 and TRBJ2-4; a weak D match, TRBD2 (5 bases). In germline, CDR1 is ENHRY, CDR2 SYGVKD. CDR3 size: 14 residues. V was shortened by 0 bases and J by 13 bases, with 16 bases between the two germline ends.

The V gene is TRBV5-1, the J gene TRBJ2-2, with 9 positions matching TRBD1. The CDR3 has 15 residues. Trimming took 4 bases from V and 5 from J; bases not matched to a gene: 6. Germline V gives CDR1 SGHRS, CDR2 YFSETQ. The CDR3 spells CASSRTGERTGELFF. CDR3 DNA sequence: TGCGCCAGCAGCCGGACAGGGGAAAGAACCGGGGAGCTGTTTTTT.

This clonotype occurred a few times. V usage is TRBV6-2 or TRBV6-3 and J usage is TRBJ2-1; perhaps TRBD2 as D (5 bases). CDR1 is MNHEY and CDR2 is SVGEGT in the germline V gene. V was clipped by 5 bases and J by 5 bases, with 16 bases between them. There are 15 residues in the CDR3. DNA for the CDR3: TGTGCCAGCAGTCCCCCCCTCGGGGTAGACAATGAGCAGTTCTTC. Protein: CASSPPLGVDNEQFF.

The CDR3 region is CASSSSPGTGYTF. In DNA, the CDR3 is TGTGCCAGCAGCTCCTCCCCGGGGACTGGCTACACCTTC. This sequence joins TRBV7-2 and TRBJ1-2; the D gene is possibly TRBD1 (5 bases). The V end lost 4 bases, the J end lost 7 bases, and 13 bases lay between the germline ends. The germline V gene has CDR1 SGHTA and CDR2 FQGNSA. The CDR3 contains 13 residues.

The gene calls are TRBV12-3 or TRBV12-4 and TRBJ2-1; tentative D call: TRBD1 (7 bases). This CDR3 has 15 amino acids. CDR3 coding DNA: TGTACCACTGGGACCGCGCGGGACAGCCACAATGAGCAGTTCTTC. Translating it yields CTTGTARDSHNEQFF.

The chain links TRBV21-1 to TRBJ2-7. TRBV21-1 is a known pseudogene. The CDR3 is 14 amino acids. The CDR3 bases are TGTGCCAGCAGCACAATGGGAGCCTCCTACGAGCAGTACTTC. The encoded protein is CASSTMGASYEQYF.

The gene calls are TRBV6-1 and TRBJ1-2; D gene ambiguous. Per the germline V gene, CDR1 is MNHNS and CDR2 is SASEGT. The CDR3 contains 12 residues. The V end lost 5 bases, the J end lost 4 bases, and 8 bases lay between the germline ends. The DNA for the CDR3 is TGTGCCAGCAGTACATTCGTCTATGGCTACACCTTC. This sequence encodes CASSTFVYGYTF.

The V and J genes are TRBV30 and TRBJ2-1, with D tentatively TRBD2 (6 bases). CDR3 length: 15 amino acids. The germline CDR1 and CDR2 sequences are GTSNPN and SVGIG (reference sequence). V lost 3 bases to trimming and J lost 4 bases, with 16 bases between them. Here the CDR3 DNA reads TGTGCCTGGAGGGTGGGCGGGACCGTTTACAATGAGCAGTTCTTC. Protein product: CAWRVGGTVYNEQFF.

The chain is built from TRBV12-3 or TRBV12-4 and TRBJ2-1, with D maybe TRBD1 (5 bases). V was cut by 3 bases and J by 8 bases, with 17 bases left in between. There are 15 residues in the CDR3. The CDR3 DNA follows: TGTGCCAGCAGTTTCCGGGCACACATAGGGGATGAGCAGTTCTTC. As protein: CASSFRAHIGDEQFF.

V is TRBV7-2 and J is TRBJ2-5; D tentatively reads TRBD1 or TRBD2 (5 bases each). The J call may be incorrect, as the DNA end agrees better with TRBJ2-7. The CDR3 sequence is 11 residues long. The germline V gene has CDR1 SGHTA and CDR2 FQGNSA. The CDR3 sequence: CASSFGGEQYF. Here the CDR3 DNA reads TGTGCCAGCAGCTTTGGGGGCGAGCAGTACTTC.

The chain joins TRBV5-1 to TRBJ1-2; D may be TRBD1 (6 bases). The germline V gene encodes CDR1 SGHRS and CDR2 YFSETQ. Deletions cut 4 bases from V and 6 bases from J, with 19 bases between. CDR3 length equals 15 residues. For the CDR3, the DNA is TGCGCCAGCAGCCAAACACAGGGTCCGTACAATGGCTACACCTTC. Its protein product is CASSQTQGPYNGYTF.

The sample holds a few counts of this clonotype. The V gene is TRBV20-1, the J gene TRBJ1-2; weak D call: TRBD1 (6 bases). V gave up 5 bases and J gave up 2 bases, with 15 bases separating them. The length of the CDR3 is 14 residues. CDR1 DFQATT and CDR2 SNEGSKA come from the germline V gene (reference sequence). The CDR3 region is CSALRTALNYGYTF. CDR3 in DNA: TGCAGTGCTCTCCGGACAGCCTTAAACTATGGCTACACCTTC.